Listed here is a single TCR beta chain. Its specificity is not known. This entry comes from a study of T cells after yellow fever vaccination. About the study: Fractions of limited cellularity were prepared by means of SMART-Seq v4 Ultra Low Input. Overall study findings and caveats: The bulk population could contribute abundant contaminating clonotypes to FACS-sorted repertoires. When the response was secondary, it was weaker but reached its peak faster, day 5 versus 15.

TCRdb re-analysed the 5' RACE reads in MiXCR, keeping a single row per CDR3 protein. The data contain 620,000 or so distinct CDR3 sequences, about a sixth of them singletons. V was shortened by 7 bases and J by 4 bases, with 11 bases between the two germline ends. This CDR3 spans 13 amino acids. Germline lookup yields CDR1 LNHDA and CDR2 SQIVND (reference sequence). Material: PBMCs, obtained 5 days after the first yellow fever vaccination. The rearrangement uses TRBV19 and TRBJ2-1; no reliable D call. The sequence was collected from a young man who received the YFV17D yellow fever vaccine. CDR3 DNA: TGTGCCAGTATTAGGTTTGGTTACAATGAGCAGTTCTTC. Protein product: CASIRFGYNEQFF.